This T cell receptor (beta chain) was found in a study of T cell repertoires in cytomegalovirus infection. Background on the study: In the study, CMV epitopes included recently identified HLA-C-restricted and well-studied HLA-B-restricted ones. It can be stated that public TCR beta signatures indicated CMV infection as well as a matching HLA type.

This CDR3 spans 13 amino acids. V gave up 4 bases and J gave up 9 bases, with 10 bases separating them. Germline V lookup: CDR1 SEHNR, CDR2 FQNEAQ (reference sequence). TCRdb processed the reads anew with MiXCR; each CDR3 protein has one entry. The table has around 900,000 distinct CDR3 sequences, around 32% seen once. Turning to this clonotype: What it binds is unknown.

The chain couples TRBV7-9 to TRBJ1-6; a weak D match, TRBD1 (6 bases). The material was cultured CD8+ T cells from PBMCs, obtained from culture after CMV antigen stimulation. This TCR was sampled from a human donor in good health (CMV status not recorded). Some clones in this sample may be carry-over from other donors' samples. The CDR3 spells CASSYTGSSPLHF. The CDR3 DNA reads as TGTGCCAGCAGCTACACAGGGAGTTCACCCCTCCACTTT.